The T cell receptor beta chain described here comes from a study of tumor-infiltrating lymphocytes in primary liver carcinoma (dated by TCRdb to about 2017). For the wider study: About 5 patients with histopathologically diagnosed primary liver carcinoma underwent surgical resection in China between November 2015 and 2016. The five patients, three men and two women aged 30 to 69 years, had hepatocellular carcinoma (four) or combined HCC and intrahepatic cholangiocarcinoma (one). Reproducibility between technical replicate repertoires was high, with correlation coefficients above 0.95 and mean shared-clone rates about 0.9. The tumors of the five patients were staged as T1-T3 N0M0, with maximum diameters ranging from about 4 to 10 cm. Samples yielded roughly 3.65 to 7.5 million productive TCRbeta reads; read depth did not differ significantly between tissue types. For each liver tumor, the study sampled five regions along with adjacent normal tissue and blood, and applied TCRbeta repertoire sequencing, expression microarrays and whole-exome sequencing. A total of 35 specimens from 5 patients underwent TCRbeta repertoire sequencing, comprising approximately 25 tumor regions, 5 adjacent noncancerous liver tissues and 5 peripheral blood samples. Overall results and qualifications from the work: Repertoire overlap was higher between tumor regions (mean around 35%) than tumor-adjacent (roughly 17%) or tumor-blood (14%) pairs, consistent with antigen-driven expansion. Bulk unsorted samples precluded comparing CD4+ and CD8+ T cell repertoires. With just a handful of patients in the study, the authors point out that the findings should be validated in a larger study. Compared with blood, tumors had a significantly larger share of the repertoire taken up by the top 250 clones (p = 0.039). Because only the TCR beta chain was sequenced and unpaired alpha chains were not captured, true repertoire diversity is likely underestimated.

A word on this clonotype: It has no known antigen specificity. Mismatch with germline at one junction end may stem from a read error.

TCRbeta-specific cDNA was reverse-transcribed from about 0.45 ug total RNA using a constant-region primer and ProtoScript II reverse transcriptase. TCRbeta libraries were built with three nested multiplex PCR rounds, a slightly modified ARM-PCR procedure. Each of the first two PCR rounds ran for approximately 10 cycles and used multiplex TRBV1-TRBV30 forward primers together with a Cbeta reverse primer. Sample barcodes and Illumina adapters were added in a final 25-cycle PCR with Deep VentR polymerase. Before sequencing, amplicons of 200-500 bp were gel-purified using a QIAquick gel extraction kit. An Illumina HiSeq 2500 was used to sequence the TCRbeta amplicons with 250-bp paired-end reads. In the source study's methods: Trimmomatic v0.33 was used to quality-trim the reads, and FLASH v1.2.11 was used to merge paired reads so that full CDR3 sequences could be recovered. V, D and J germline segments were assigned to the rearranged TCRbeta sequences by MiGEC v1.2.1b. Clonotype statistics and Shannon-Wiener diversity indices were computed with VDJtools v1.0.0. To cut down on sampling bias, every analysis after diversity analysis relied on just the 250 most abundant clonotypes from each sample. TCRdb took the public reads, trimmed them with fastp at Q25, ran MiXCR for clone calling and kept in-frame beta chains. Rows with a matching CDR3 protein are joined into one entry that keeps the most common DNA and genes. These V and J calls originate from TCRdb's pipeline instead of the authors' own analysis. The sample table holds 310,000 or so distinct CDR3 sequences, of which approximately 65% were seen once. The ten largest account for about 6.5% of the sample.

Blood RNA was extracted from unsorted whole blood using TRIzol reagent, and germline DNA was obtained with the DNeasy Blood & Tissue kit. At the time of sampling, the patients had chronic HBV infection and had not received any treatment. Before surgery, four milliliters of peripheral blood were collected into K2EDTA tubes. Taken from the germline V gene, the CDR1 and CDR2 loops are KGHDR and SFDVKD. Reading from cysteine to phenylalanine, the CDR3 counts 12 amino acids. Of all the DNA, just the CDR3 is kept, 36 bases in frame from base 1. This TCR came from a man aged 35-49 years with primary liver carcinoma and hepatitis B virus infection. The sequenced material came from peripheral blood. The chain uses TRBV24-1 and TRBJ2-1, and TRBD1 may be the D gene, going by 6 matching bases. The CDR3 here reads CAASDPTGRGFF. In nucleotide form, the sequence is TGTGCCGCCAGTGATCCGACAGGTCGAGGGTTCTTC.